Below, 16 T cell receptor beta chains from the same sample are listed, as sequenced in a study of Graves' ophthalmopathy and Graves' hyperthyroidism. RNA served as the template for amplifying TCR beta CDR3 regions. Amplification began with first-round RT-PCR using HTBI primers, then second-round multiplex PCR was performed. TCRdb called the multiplex PCR reads again in MiXCR, with one record for every CDR3 protein. This table holds about 370,000 distinct CDR3 sequences, about 17% found once. The sequenced sample consisted of peripheral blood. The origin of the receptors is an adult woman with stable Graves' hyperthyroidism.

Notes on this clonotype: One base away lies a much larger clone, so this may be a sequencing read error. This rearrangement joins TRBV6-2 or TRBV6-3 to TRBJ2-2, with a possible D match to TRBD2 (6 bases). This CDR3 is built from 14 residues. Germline CDR1 reads MNHEY; CDR2 reads SVGEGT. Here the CDR3 reads CASSYSQSTGGLFF. For the CDR3, the DNA is TGTGCCAGCAGTTACTCGCAGTCGACCGGGGGGCTGTTTTTT.

The chain carries TRBV25-1 and TRBJ2-5; 11 bases are shared with TRBD2. Germline V lookup: CDR1 MGHDK, CDR2 SYGVNS. The CDR3 sequence is 15 residues long. J was trimmed by 4 bases and V by 6 bases; bases with no gene match: 7. The CDR3 DNA is TGTGCCAGCAGCATACTAGCGGGGGCGGGAGAGACCCAGTACTTC. Its protein is CASSILAGAGETQYF.

The V and J genes are TRBV28 and TRBJ2-7, with D possibly TRBD1 on 5 matching bases. The germline V and J ends were trimmed by 2 bases and 7 bases, with 9 bases remaining between them. The CDR3 extends over 12 amino acids. Germline V gene sequence: CDR1 MDHEN, CDR2 SYDVKM. CDR3 nucleotides: TGTGCCAGCAGTTTACTCAGGGATGAGCAGTACTTC. Its protein is CASSLLRDEQYF.

This clonotype was detected ten times or more. This CDR3 is CASSLGVDYGYTF. CDR3 nucleotide sequence: TGTGCCAGCAGTTTAGGTGTGGACTATGGCTACACCTTC. J is TRBJ1-2 and V is TRBV12-3 or TRBV12-4; D not resolved. The CDR3 is made up of 13 amino acids. V dropped 1 base and J dropped 3 bases, with 6 bases sitting between them.

At least ten counts were recorded for this clonotype. This CDR3 reads CSVVRANTGELFF. The CDR3 DNA follows: TGCAGCGTTGTGAGAGCGAACACCGGGGAGCTGTTTTTT. The chain carries TRBV29-1 and TRBJ2-2; D unclear. Germline V CDR1 and CDR2: SQVTM, ANQGSEA. Deletions cut 4 bases from V and 0 bases from J, with 6 bases between. This CDR3 comprises 13 residues.

This clonotype was counted a few times. J is TRBJ2-3 and V is TRBV20-1, with 7 bases identical to TRBD1. Per germline, CDR1 DFQATT and CDR2 SNEGSKA (reference sequence). V gave up 0 bases and J gave up 5 bases; unmatched junction bases: 8. The CDR3 has 15 residues. In DNA, the CDR3 is TGCAGTGCTAGAGATCCACAGGGGTCTATAGATACGCAGTATTTT. It specifies CSARDPQGSIDTQYF.

This clonotype occurred many times. The CDR3 here is CASSLETGNTEAFF. CDR3 nucleotides: TGCGCCAGCAGCTTGGAAACAGGGAACACTGAAGCTTTCTTT. The chain combines TRBV5-1 with TRBJ1-1, with a tentative D call TRBD1 (5 bases). The CDR3 runs 14 residues. The V end lost 0 bases, the J end lost 1 base, and 7 bases lay between the germline ends. Germline V gene lookup returns CDR1 SGHRS and CDR2 YFSETQ. Drawing the rest from reference TRBV5-1 and TRBJ1-1, the complete variable domain is KAGVTQTPRYLIKTRGQQVTLSCSPISGHRSVSWYQQTPGQGLQFLFEYFSETQRNKGNFPGRFSGRQFSNSRSEMNVSTLELGDSALYLCASSLETGNTEAFFGQGTRLTVV.

This clonotype occurred many times. This chain links TRBV6-5 with TRBJ2-7; D possibly corresponds to TRBD2 (7 bases). Germline V gene data show CDR1 as MNHEY and CDR2 as SVGAGI. V dropped 2 bases and J dropped 3 bases, with 11 bases sitting between them. This CDR3 is 14 amino acids long. DNA for the CDR3: TGTGCCAGCAGTTACCGGGGGGCCTTCTACGAGCAGTACTTC. Encoded protein: CASSYRGAFYEQYF.

This clonotype has a count of ten or more. The chain uses TRBV6-1 and TRBJ2-7; D remains ambiguous. Germline assignment: CDR1 MNHNS and CDR2 SASEGT. This CDR3 spans 15 amino acids. The ends were cut back, 2 bases at V and 4 bases at J, with 15 bases in the middle. DNA for the CDR3: TGTGCCAGCAGTGAAATGTCCCCCGCGCGTTACGAGCAGTACTTC. This encodes CASSEMSPARYEQYF.

This clonotype was counted many times. The chain combines TRBV27 with TRBJ1-5, with D maybe TRBD1 (6 bases). There are 14 residues in the CDR3. Trimming took off 2 bases at V and 5 bases at J, with 10 bases between the two ends. Germline CDR1 is MNHEY and CDR2 is SMNVEV (reference sequence). CDR3 in amino acids: CASSLAGADQPQHF. CDR3 nucleotides: TGTGCCAGCAGTTTAGCAGGGGCTGATCAGCCCCAGCATTTT.

This clonotype was observed a handful of times. The J gene is TRBJ2-5, the V gene TRBV3-1; 7 bases are shared with TRBD2. Germline values: CDR1 LGHDT, CDR2 YNNKEL (reference sequence). The CDR3 has 15 residues. Trimming at V came to 4 bases and at J to 2 bases, leaving 7 bases not matched to a gene. The DNA of the CDR3 is TGTGCCAGCAGCCCTACTAGCGCAGCTCAAGAGACCCAGTACTTC. Translated, it gives CASSPTSAAQETQYF.

The rearrangement uses TRBV4-2 and TRBJ2-2, with D unclear. This CDR3 has 15 residues. Germline loops: CDR1 LGHNA, CDR2 YNFKEQ. Trimming left V 0 bases short and J 0 bases short, with 5 bases between. The CDR3 DNA reads as TGTGCCAGCAGCCAAGATATCGCGAACACCGGGGAGCTGTTTTTT. Translated, it gives CASSQDIANTGELFF.

The rearrangement joins TRBV6-2 or TRBV6-3 to TRBJ1-2; D unclear. The CDR3 has 14 residues. Germline CDR1 MNHEY, CDR2 SVGEGT. Trimming removed 4 bases at V and 4 bases at J, with 13 bases between. The CDR3 DNA reads TGTGCCAGCAGTTCGCACCCCGATACCTATGGCTACACCTTC. This sequence encodes CASSSHPDTYGYTF.

This clonotype has at least ten counts. The chain couples TRBV7-6 to TRBJ2-7, with D possibly TRBD2 on 5 matching bases. Germline V gives CDR1 SGHVS, CDR2 FNYEAQ. The CDR3 consists of 12 residues. V was clipped by 5 bases and J by 6 bases, with 11 bases between them. In DNA form, the CDR3 reads TGTGCCAGCAGCAACAACGGGGTCGAGCAGTACTTC. Encoded protein: CASSNNGVEQYF.

Ten or more counts support this clonotype. The rearrangement links TRBV12-3 or TRBV12-4 to TRBJ1-2; tentative D call: TRBD1 (5 bases). The V and J ends lost 5 bases and 5 bases respectively, with 9 bases between them. The CDR3 loop spans 12 amino acids. The CDR3 loop is CASSAGLYGYTF. The CDR3 DNA reads as TGTGCCAGCAGTGCAGGGTTGTATGGCTACACCTTC.

The chain links TRBV27 to TRBJ2-2, with D unresolved. Trimming removed 5 bases at V and 2 bases at J, with 12 bases between. In germline, CDR1 is MNHEY, CDR2 SMNVEV (reference sequence). CDR3 length: 15 amino acids. CDR3 sequence (DNA): TGTGCCAGCAGTCCGACGGGTAGAAACACCGGGGAGCTGTTTTTT. This sequence encodes CASSPTGRNTGELFF.